A selection of T cell receptor beta chains follows, all from one sample in a study of early T cells in non-severe SARS-CoV-2 infection. TCRdb reprocessed the 5' RACE reads via MiXCR and lists one record per CDR3 protein. The sample carries about 42,000 distinct CDR3 sequences, approximately 7.1% recorded once. Sequencing used whole blood. The receptors were gathered from an adult who was a healthcare worker with PCR-confirmed SARS-CoV-2 infection or an uninfected control (not recorded which). CDR3s include the opening cysteine and the closing phenylalanine or tryptophan. D genes are given only for firm matches. The listing skips clone size in some rows; elsewhere it reads once, few, many or a size class.

clone size	V gene	D gene	J gene	CDR3 protein	CDR3 DNA
few	TRBV5-1	NA	TRBJ2-6	CASSLWARTIGANVLTF	TGCGCCAGCAGCTTGTGGGCCCGGACTATTGGGGCCAACGTCCTGACTTTC
many	TRBV6-1	TRBD2	TRBJ2-7	CASKKRGDSLYEQYF	TGTGCCAGCAAAAAGCGGGGGGATTCACTCTACGAGCAGTACTTC
many	TRBV29-1	TRBD1	TRBJ1-5	CSVGTGSQPQHF	TGCAGCGTGGGGACAGGATCCCAGCCCCAGCATTTT
few	TRBV5-4	NA	TRBJ2-3	CASSLGNRSPTDTQYF	TGTGCCAGCAGCTTGGGGAACAGAAGCCCCACAGATACGCAGTATTTT
many	TRBV12-3/TRBV12-4	TRBD2	TRBJ2-3	CASSLGGGLVGYF	TGTGCCAGCAGTTTAGGGGGGGGACTAGTTGGTTATTTT
many	TRBV7-9	TRBD1	TRBJ2-7	CASSSSGTGGYEQYF	TGTGCCAGCAGCTCCTCCGGGACAGGGGGTTACGAGCAGTACTTC
few	TRBV11-2	NA	TRBJ2-1	CASSQRGNLGWEQFF	TGTGCCAGCAGCCAACGGGGGAACCTAGGGTGGGAGCAGTTCTTC
many	TRBV5-1	NA	TRBJ1-1	CASSLGQPNTEAFF	TGCGCCAGCAGCTTGGGACAGCCGAACACTGAAGCTTTCTTT
few	TRBV19	NA	TRBJ2-1	CAVGRDRYNEQFF	TGTGCCGTTGGGCGGGACCGATACAATGAGCAGTTCTTC
few	TRBV12-3/TRBV12-4	NA	TRBJ1-3	CASSPDGSHRNTIYF	TGTGCCAGCAGTCCCGACGGGTCACATCGAAACACCATATATTTT
many	TRBV30	NA	TRBJ1-2	CAWSRGGVNYGYTF	TGTGCCTGGAGTCGTGGAGGGGTAAACTATGGCTACACCTTC
NA	TRBV11-2	TRBD2	TRBJ2-3	CASSFQGLAGGDTQYF	TGTGCCAGCAGCTTTCAAGGACTAGCGGGGGGAGATACGCAGTATTTT
many	TRBV20-1	TRBD1	TRBJ1-6	CSANLQGRDSPLHF	TGCAGTGCTAACTTACAGGGGAGGGATTCACCCCTCCACTTT
few	TRBV5-5	NA	TRBJ2-2	CASSAEGGAYTGELFF	TGTGCCAGCAGCGCCGAGGGCGGGGCCTACACCGGGGAGCTGTTTTTT
few	TRBV7-2	NA	TRBJ2-2	CASSFTDGVGELFF	TGTGCCAGCAGCTTTACAGACGGGGTCGGGGAGCTGTTTTTT
many	TRBV7-9	NA	TRBJ2-2	CASSLGGTGELFF	TGTGCCAGCAGCTTAGGGGGTACCGGGGAGCTGTTTTTT
NA	TRBV20-1	NA	TRBJ1-1	CSARDVNMNTEAFF	TGCAGTGCTAGAGATGTCAACATGAACACTGAAGCTTTCTTT
few	TRBV7-6	NA	TRBJ1-1	CASSFLPDSPATEAFF	TGTGCCAGCAGCTTCCTCCCGGACTCGCCGGCCACTGAAGCTTTCTTT
few	TRBV11-1	NA	TRBJ2-5	CASSRTGIETQYF	TGTGCCAGCAGCCGGACGGGGATAGAGACCCAGTACTTC
few	TRBV19	TRBD1	TRBJ1-6	CASSTTQGMSSPLHF	TGTGCCAGTAGTACCACACAGGGGATGAGTTCACCCCTCCACTTT
few	TRBV5-6	NA	TRBJ2-2	CASSPGQNTGELFF	TGTGCCAGCAGCCCGGGACAAAACACCGGGGAGCTGTTTTTT
few	TRBV29-1	NA	TRBJ2-3	CSTIGGQSTDTQYF	TGCAGCACAATTGGAGGACAAAGCACAGATACGCAGTATTTT
NA	TRBV7-3	NA	TRBJ2-1	CASSSGRQPDEQFF	TGTGCCAGCAGCTCTGGACGGCAGCCCGATGAGCAGTTCTTC
few	TRBV12-3/TRBV12-4	TRBD2	TRBJ2-4	CASSPLALENIQYF	TGTGCCAGCAGCCCACTAGCGCTGGAAAACATTCAGTACTTC
few	TRBV6-2/TRBV6-3	NA	TRBJ2-5	CASSYDRVLETQYF	TGTGCCAGCAGTTACGATCGGGTTCTGGAGACCCAGTACTTC